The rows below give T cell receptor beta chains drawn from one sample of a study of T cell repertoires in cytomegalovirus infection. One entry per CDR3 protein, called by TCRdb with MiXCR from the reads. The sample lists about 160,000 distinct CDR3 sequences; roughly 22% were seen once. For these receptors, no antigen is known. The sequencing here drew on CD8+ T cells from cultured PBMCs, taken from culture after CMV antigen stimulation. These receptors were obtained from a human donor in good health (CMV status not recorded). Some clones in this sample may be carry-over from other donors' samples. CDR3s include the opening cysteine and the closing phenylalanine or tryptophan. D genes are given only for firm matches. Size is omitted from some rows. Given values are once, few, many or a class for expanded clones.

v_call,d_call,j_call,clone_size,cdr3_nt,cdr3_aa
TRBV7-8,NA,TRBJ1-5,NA,TGTGCCAGCAGCTTTGGACGAGTGCTTAGCAATCAGCCCCAGCATTTT,CASSFGRVLSNQPQHF
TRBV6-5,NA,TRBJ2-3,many,TGTGCCAGCAGTTACTCGGAGAGTGGTACAGATACGCAGTATTTT,CASSYSESGTDTQYF
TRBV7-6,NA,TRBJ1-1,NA,TGTGCCAGCAGCCATAATATTTATGGCACTGAAGCTTTCTTT,CASSHNIYGTEAFF
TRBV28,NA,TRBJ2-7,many,TGTGCCAGTCGGGACGCGGGCTACGAGCAGTACTTC,CASRDAGYEQYF
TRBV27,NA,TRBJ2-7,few,TGTGCCAGCAGTTTATCTAGGCAGGGCCCATCCTACGAGCAGTACTTC,CASSLSRQGPSYEQYF
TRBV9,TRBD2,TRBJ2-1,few,TGTGCCAGCAGCGTTACTAGCGGGTCGGGGGATGAGCAGTTCTTC,CASSVTSGSGDEQFF
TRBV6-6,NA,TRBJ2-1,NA,TGTGCCGCGGGACAGTTCTCCTACAATGAGCAGTTCTTC,CAAGQFSYNEQFF
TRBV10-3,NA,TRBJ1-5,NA,TGTGCCATCAGTGATGAAAAGGCCCTGGACAATCAGCCCCAGCATTTT,CAISDEKALDNQPQHF
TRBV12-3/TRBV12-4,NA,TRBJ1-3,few,TGTGCCAGCAGAATTCCCGCAGGACCCCAATCTGGAAACACCATATATTTT,CASRIPAGPQSGNTIYF
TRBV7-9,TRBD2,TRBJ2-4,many,TGTGCCAGCAGCTTAAGCAGCGGGGGGGGAAGAAACATTCAGTACTTC,CASSLSSGGGRNIQYF
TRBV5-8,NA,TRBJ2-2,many,TGTGCCAGCAGCTTGAGGCAGACCGACCTAACCGGGGAGCTGTTTTTT,CASSLRQTDLTGELFF
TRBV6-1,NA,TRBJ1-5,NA,TGTGCCAGCAGTTACACAGGGAGTTCCAATCAGCCCCAGCATTTT,CASSYTGSSNQPQHF
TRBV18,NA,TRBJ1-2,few,TGTGCCAGCTCACCAGGCGGGGACTATGGCTACACCTTC,CASSPGGDYGYTF
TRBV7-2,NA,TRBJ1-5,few,TGTGCCAGCAGCTTACTCCCAACTAGCAATCAGCCCCAGCATTTT,CASSLLPTSNQPQHF
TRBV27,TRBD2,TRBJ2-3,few,TGTGCCAGCAGTTTGTTGCTAGCGGGGGCCTCCGACCTCACAGATACGCAGTATTTT,CASSLLLAGASDLTDTQYF
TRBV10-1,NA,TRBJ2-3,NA,TGCGCCAGCAGTGGTGGGACCCTGTCAGATACGCAGTATTTT,CASSGGTLSDTQYF
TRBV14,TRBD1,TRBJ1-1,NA,TGTGCCAGCAGCCAAGAAGAGGGACAGCTCACTGAAGCTTTCTTT,CASSQEEGQLTEAFF
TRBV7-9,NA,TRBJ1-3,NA,TGTGCCAGCAGCTTGATCTCCATCGAAAACACCATATATTTT,CASSLISIENTIYF
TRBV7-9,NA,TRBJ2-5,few,TGTGCCAGCAGCTTATTGTCCAATCAAGAGACCCAGTACTTC,CASSLLSNQETQYF
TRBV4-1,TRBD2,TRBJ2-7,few,TGCGCCAGCAGCCAAGAGTTAGCGGGGCTTAGCTCCTACGAGCAGTACTTC,CASSQELAGLSSYEQYF
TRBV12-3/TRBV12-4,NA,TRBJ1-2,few,TGTGCCAGCAGTCCACCGGGACTCGGAAGGGATGGCTACACCTTC,CASSPPGLGRDGYTF
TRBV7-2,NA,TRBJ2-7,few,TGTGCCAGCAGCTTAGACCAGGGGAAGGCGTCCTACGAGCAGTACTTC,CASSLDQGKASYEQYF